The entry that follows covers one T cell receptor (beta chain) sequence. Source study methods: Estimated nucleated cell counts came from reference gene primer amplification. Assay used: immunoSEQ multiplex PCR; TCRdb lists only in-frame clones, some missing. The DNA was the basis for D and trimming; V, J and clone size are from that table. The sample lists fewer than 300,000 clones; less than 85% were seen once. This sample is drawn from a study of blood T cell repertoires in COVID-19. Whole-study context: Researchers got acute and convalescent COVID-19 samples from the United States, Italy and Spain. T cells, B-cell-depleted T cells, or PBMCs supplied cDNA or gDNA.

This CDR3 has 14 amino acids. CDR1 is WNHNN and CDR2 is SYGVQD in the germline V gene (reference sequence). V was pared by 2 bases and J by 4 bases, with 12 bases between. The Seattle patients, enrolled during active infection, were followed longitudinally. Sequenced sample: peripheral blood. The receptor was derived from a human donor with COVID-19, enrolled during active disease. The donor label of this sample is uncertain. This chain connects TRBV10-1 to TRBJ2-7, with TRBD1 as a possible D gene (5 bases). The CDR3 DNA is TGCGCCAGCAGTGAGGAAGGGGCGGTTTACGAGCAGTACTTC. Its protein product is CASSEEGAVYEQYF.